This is a list of T cell receptor beta chains from one sample in a study of cytomegalovirus exposure and HLA in healthy donors. TCRdb's copy holds only in-frame clones and misses some; the assay was immunoSEQ multiplex PCR. The sample lists about 200,000 clones; less than 90% were seen once. The material sequenced was PBMCs. All receptors derive from a woman aged 18-29 years in good health and CMV-seronegative. CDR3s include the opening cysteine and the closing phenylalanine or tryptophan. D genes are given only for firm matches. Clone size appears in some rows only: once, few, many, or a class for an expanded clone.

DNA	CDR3	D	size	V	J
TGTGCCAGCAGCCCAGGACAGGGGAACTATGGCTACACCTTC	CASSPGQGNYGYTF	TRBD1	-	TRBV9	TRBJ1-2
TGCGCCAGCAGAAGAGAACAGGGGTCCTACGAGCAGTACTTC	CASRREQGSYEQYF	TRBD1	once	TRBV5-1	TRBJ2-7
TGCGCCAGCAGCCAAGTTAGGACAGGGGGCCGTTCACCCCTCCACTTT	CASSQVRTGGRSPLHF	TRBD1	few	TRBV4-1	TRBJ1-6
TGTGCCTGGAGTGTAGAACAATGGGCTTTCTTT	CAWSVEQWAFF	-	few	TRBV30	TRBJ1-1
TGTGCCAGCAGGCCGAACACCGGGGAGCTGTTTTTT	CASRPNTGELFF	-	-	TRBV27	TRBJ2-2
TGTGCCAGCTCCGGACTAGCGGGAGAGGGGTCCTACAATGAGCAGTTCTTC	CASSGLAGEGSYNEQFF	TRBD2	-	TRBV27	TRBJ2-1
TGTGCCTGGAGCCGGGGGGCGGGGGCGCAGTATTTT	CAWSRGAGAQYF	-	-	TRBV30	TRBJ2-3
TGTGCCTGGAGCGACAAAAGCGACTATGGCTACACCTTC	CAWSDKSDYGYTF	-	-	TRBV30	TRBJ1-2
TGTGCCAGCAGAGCCTCACTAGCTTCTAGCACAGATACGCAGTATTTT	CASRASLASSTDTQYF	-	-	TRBV2	TRBJ2-3
TGCAGCGCCGCGCCAGGGAGGAAGTCTGAAGCTTTCTTT	CSAAPGRKSEAFF	-	-	TRBV29-1	TRBJ1-1
TGTGCCAGCAGTTATGGGCGGGGGCCCTACGAGCAGTACTTC	CASSYGRGPYEQYF	-	-	TRBV6-6	TRBJ2-7
TGTGCCAGCAGTTGGGCTCAACAGGGGGCCAAAAACATTCAGTACTTC	CASSWAQQGAKNIQYF	TRBD1	-	TRBV28	TRBJ2-4
TGTGCCAGCACCCCGACGTCGGGAATTTACGAGCAGTACTTC	CASTPTSGIYEQYF	-	-	TRBV11-2	TRBJ2-7
TGCAGCGTTGAAGGGGAGGGGGCCTACGAGCAGTACTTC	CSVEGEGAYEQYF	-	once	TRBV29-1	TRBJ2-7
TGCGCCAGCAGCCAAGGCAAGTTTATGAACACTGAAGCTTTCTTT	CASSQGKFMNTEAFF	-	-	TRBV4-1	TRBJ1-1
TGTGCCAGCAGTCCGGGCCCATCCTACGAGCAGTACTTC	CASSPGPSYEQYF	-	-	TRBV6-1	TRBJ2-7
TGTGCCAGCAGTTTAATGGCAGGGGGCTATGGCTACACCTTC	CASSLMAGGYGYTF	TRBD1	-	TRBV28	TRBJ1-2
TGTGCCATCAGTGAACCGGGACAGGGGACGGCTAACACTGAAGCTTTCTTT	CAISEPGQGTANTEAFF	TRBD1	-	TRBV10-3	TRBJ1-1
TGTGCCAGTAGTAGAGGGACAGTGAACACTGAAGCTTTCTTT	CASSRGTVNTEAFF	TRBD1	-	TRBV19	TRBJ1-1
TGTGCCAGTAGTGTGGGGGGGCTGCCCCTCCACTTT	CASSVGGLPLHF	-	-	TRBV19	TRBJ1-6
TGTGCCAGCATCAGGAGGCAAGGGGAAAAACTGTTTTTT	CASIRRQGEKLFF	-	-	TRBV6-1	TRBJ1-4
TGTGCCAGCAGCTTGGTTATTAACTATGGCTACACCTTC	CASSLVINYGYTF	-	-	TRBV5-8	TRBJ1-2
TGTGCCAGCAGTATAGGACGACGACCCCAAGAGACCCAGTACTTC	CASSIGRRPQETQYF	-	-	TRBV27	TRBJ2-5
TGCGCCAGCAGCTTCGAAGGCAGCTCCTATAATTCACCCCTCCACTTT	CASSFEGSSYNSPLHF	-	-	TRBV5-1	TRBJ1-6
TGTGCCAGCAGGGGAGGGGGACCAAGCACAGATACGCAGTATTTT	CASRGGGPSTDTQYF	-	-	TRBV2	TRBJ2-3
TGTGCCAGCAGCTCCAGGGCGGAACCCACCTACGAGCAGTACTTC	CASSSRAEPTYEQYF	-	-	TRBV6-5	TRBJ2-7
TGCGCCAGCAGCTTGGCTGATCACTTGGGGTTCTTC	CASSLADHLGFF	-	-	TRBV5-1	TRBJ2-1
TGTGCCAGCAGCTTGGGGGGAGGAAGGGACAGCGAGCAGTACTTC	CASSLGGGRDSEQYF	-	-	TRBV5-4	TRBJ2-7
TGTGCCTGGAATGGAGCGGGAGCGGAGAATGAGCAGTTCTTC	CAWNGAGAENEQFF	TRBD2	-	TRBV30	TRBJ2-1
TGTGCCAGCAGTGAAGGAGGGCCGCCACCCCTCCACTTT	CASSEGGPPPLHF	-	-	TRBV2	TRBJ1-6
TGTGCCAGCTGCAGACAGGGGAACACTGAAGCTTTCTTT	CASCRQGNTEAFF	TRBD1	-	TRBV2	TRBJ1-1
TGTGCCAGCAGCCAAGATGCAGGGGGCGGCGGAAACACCATATATTTT	CASSQDAGGGGNTIYF	TRBD1	-	TRBV4-2	TRBJ1-3
TGTGCCAGCAGCCCGACCGGGACTAATAATGAAAAACTGTTTTTT	CASSPTGTNNEKLFF	-	-	TRBV11-2	TRBJ1-4
TGTGCCAGCAGCTTAAGTGCAAGTTCTGACGAGCAGTTCTTC	CASSLSASSDEQFF	-	-	TRBV7-9	TRBJ2-1
TGTGCCAGCAGCTCCGGACTCGAGCAGTACTTC	CASSSGLEQYF	-	-	TRBV7-8	TRBJ2-7
TGCGCCAGCAGCCCTAGAGCCGGAGGCACTGAAGCTTTCTTT	CASSPRAGGTEAFF	-	-	TRBV5-1	TRBJ1-1
TGTGCCAGCAGTTACGTAGCGTGGGAGCAGTACTTC	CASSYVAWEQYF	-	few	TRBV6-5	TRBJ2-7
TGCGCCAGCAGTGGAGTTAGCCTGGGGCTTGGAGAGACCCAGTACTTC	CASSGVSLGLGETQYF	-	once	TRBV10-2	TRBJ2-5
TGCAGTGGCTTAGGGGTCACCGAGCAGTACTTC	CSGLGVTEQYF	-	-	TRBV20-1	TRBJ2-7
TGTGCCAGCAGTTTATGGGGGGCAGGGCGCACTGAAGCTTTCTTT	CASSLWGAGRTEAFF	-	few	TRBV28	TRBJ1-1
TGCGCCAGCAGCTTCAATTTGAACACTGAAGCTTTCTTT	CASSFNLNTEAFF	-	-	TRBV5-1	TRBJ1-1
TGCGCCAGCAGCCAAGCTACAGGGGGCCCCTACGAGCAGTACTTC	CASSQATGGPYEQYF	TRBD1	-	TRBV4-1	TRBJ2-7
TGTGCCACCAGCAGAGATGTGGAGGGCGGGAATGAGCAGTTCTTC	CATSRDVEGGNEQFF	-	-	TRBV15	TRBJ2-1
TGCGCCAGCAGCTTCGGGACAATGTCTGGGGCCAACGTCCTGACTTTC	CASSFGTMSGANVLTF	-	-	TRBV5-1	TRBJ2-6
TGTGCCAGCAGCGTAGGCCCGGGAGATACGCAGTATTTT	CASSVGPGDTQYF	-	-	TRBV9	TRBJ2-3
TGTGCCAGCAGTGTAAAATGGGAGCAGTTCTTC	CASSVKWEQFF	-	-	TRBV28	TRBJ2-1
TGTGCCAGCATGGGACAGGACTACAATGAGCAGTTCTTC	CASMGQDYNEQFF	TRBD1	-	TRBV2	TRBJ2-1
TGTGCCAGCAGTGAAGCGGGGCTTAACACCGGGGAGCTGTTTTTT	CASSEAGLNTGELFF	-	-	TRBV2	TRBJ2-2
TGCGCCAGCAGCTCCGAAAGATTATACAGGGGATTCTACGAGCAGTACTTC	CASSSERLYRGFYEQYF	TRBD1	-	TRBV5-1	TRBJ2-7